This TCR beta chain was captured by sequencing in a study of identical twins. Germline V gives CDR1 SGHVS, CDR2 FQNEAQ. The CDR3 contains 14 residues. Trimming removed 7 bases at V and 6 bases at J, with 15 bases between. TCRdb re-called the 5' RACE reads with MiXCR, one entry per CDR3 protein. The table includes approximately 220,000 distinct CDR3 sequences, 7.5% detected once. In this sample, this clonotype turned up a few times. The target antigen is unknown. In every case, the donor was a healthy Caucasian. Study results and caveats: Conclusions relied on cross-sectional statistical analysis, not following the same donors. Analyses based on zero insertions could be partly confounded by invariant MAIT and iNKT cells. Weaker excess twin sharing was observed in beta out-of-frame sequences.

This sample was also put to use in a study of yellow fever vaccine responses in identical twins.

This TCR came from a woman aged 18-30 years in good health. The source material was memory (CD45RO+) T cells sorted from blood. The V call is TRBV7-8, the J call TRBJ2-2; no reliable D call. CDR3 coding DNA: TGTGCCAGCACTTTCAAAAACTGGCCCGGGGAGCTGTTTTTT. Amino acids: CASTFKNWPGELFF.